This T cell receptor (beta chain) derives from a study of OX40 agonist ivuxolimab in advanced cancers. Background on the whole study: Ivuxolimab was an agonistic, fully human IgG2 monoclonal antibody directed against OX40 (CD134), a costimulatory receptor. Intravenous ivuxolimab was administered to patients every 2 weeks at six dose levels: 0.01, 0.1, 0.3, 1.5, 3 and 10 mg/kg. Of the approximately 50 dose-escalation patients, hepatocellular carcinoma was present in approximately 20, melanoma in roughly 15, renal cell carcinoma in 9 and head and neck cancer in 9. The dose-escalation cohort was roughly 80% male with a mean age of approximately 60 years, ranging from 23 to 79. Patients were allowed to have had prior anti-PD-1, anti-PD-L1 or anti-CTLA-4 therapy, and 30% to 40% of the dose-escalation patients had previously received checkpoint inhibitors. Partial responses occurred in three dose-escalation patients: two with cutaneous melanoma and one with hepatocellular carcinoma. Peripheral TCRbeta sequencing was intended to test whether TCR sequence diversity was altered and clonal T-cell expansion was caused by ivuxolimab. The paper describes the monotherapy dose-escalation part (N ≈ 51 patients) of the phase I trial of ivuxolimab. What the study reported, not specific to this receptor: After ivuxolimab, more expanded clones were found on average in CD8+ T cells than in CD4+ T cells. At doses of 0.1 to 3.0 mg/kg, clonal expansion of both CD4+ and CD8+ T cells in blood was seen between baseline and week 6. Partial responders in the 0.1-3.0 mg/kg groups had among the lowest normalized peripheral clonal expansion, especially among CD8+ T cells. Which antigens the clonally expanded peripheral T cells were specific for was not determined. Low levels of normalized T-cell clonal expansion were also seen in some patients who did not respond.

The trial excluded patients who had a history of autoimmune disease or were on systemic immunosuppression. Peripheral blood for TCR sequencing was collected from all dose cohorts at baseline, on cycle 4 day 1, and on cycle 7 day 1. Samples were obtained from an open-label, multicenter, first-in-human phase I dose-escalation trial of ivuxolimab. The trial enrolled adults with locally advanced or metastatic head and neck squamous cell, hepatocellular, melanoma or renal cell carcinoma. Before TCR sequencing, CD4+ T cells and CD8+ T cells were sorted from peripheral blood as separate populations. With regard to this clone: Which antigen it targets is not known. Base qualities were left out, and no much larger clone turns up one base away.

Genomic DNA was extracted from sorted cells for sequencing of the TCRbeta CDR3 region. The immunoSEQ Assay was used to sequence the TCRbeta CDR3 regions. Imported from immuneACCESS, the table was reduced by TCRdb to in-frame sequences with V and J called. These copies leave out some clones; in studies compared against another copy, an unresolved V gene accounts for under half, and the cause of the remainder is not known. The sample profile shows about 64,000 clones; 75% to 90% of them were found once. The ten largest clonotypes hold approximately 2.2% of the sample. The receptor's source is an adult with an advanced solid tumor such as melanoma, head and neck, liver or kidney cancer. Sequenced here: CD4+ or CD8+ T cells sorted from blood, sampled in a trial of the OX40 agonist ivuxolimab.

The CDR3 protein: CASSYGDRINSPLHF. The sequenced DNA: TGTGCCAGCAGTTACGGGGACAGGATTAATTCACCCCTCCACTTT. The rearrangement combines TRBV6-5 with TRBJ1-6, and 8 junctional nucleotides match TRBD1. Looking up the germline V gene yields CDR1 MNHEY and CDR2 SVGAGI. Including cysteine and phenylalanine, the CDR3 has 15 amino acids. This entry keeps only the CDR3 DNA: 45 bases, framed from base 1. V has 2 bases trimmed and J has 6 bases trimmed; junction bases matching no gene number 3.